These T cell receptor beta chains were read from a single sample in a study of blood T cell repertoires in COVID-19. The table came from immunoSEQ multiplex PCR; TCRdb's copy has only in-frame clones and leaves some out. The top ten hold 17% of the sample, which has some 31,000 clones, about 85% seen once. The sequencing sample was made of peripheral blood. The receptors were gathered from a woman aged 55-70 years with active COVID-19. CDR3s include the opening cysteine and the closing phenylalanine or tryptophan. A D gene is named only where the DNA matches it firmly. Size values are once, few and many counts, or a class for expanded clones, and some rows have none.

clone size	V gene	D gene	J gene	CDR3 protein	CDR3 DNA
-	TRBV7-2	TRBD1	TRBJ2-1	CASSFSITDRAGEQFF	TGTGCCAGCAGCTTTAGCATCACGGACAGGGCAGGGGAGCAGTTCTTC
-	TRBV7-8	-	TRBJ2-2	CASSKQDTGELFF	TGTGCCAGCAGTAAACAGGACACCGGGGAGCTGTTTTTT
-	TRBV20-1	TRBD2	TRBJ2-5	CSASIAGGDQETQYF	TGCAGTGCTAGTATAGCGGGAGGGGATCAAGAGACCCAGTACTTC
-	TRBV5-1	-	TRBJ1-1	CASSLFTSNTEAFF	TGCGCCAGCAGCTTGTTTACTTCAAACACTGAAGCTTTCTTT
-	TRBV3-1/TRBV3-2	TRBD1	TRBJ1-1	CASSQDLGQIEAFF	TGTGCCAGCAGCCAAGATTTGGGACAGATTGAAGCTTTCTTT
-	TRBV12-3/TRBV12-4	-	TRBJ2-1	CASILHEGNEQFF	TGTGCCAGCATTTTACATGAGGGCAATGAGCAGTTCTTC
once	TRBV9	-	TRBJ1-2	CASSVSGVGGYTF	TGTGCCAGCAGCGTATCAGGGGTAGGGGGCTACACCTTC
-	TRBV30	TRBD2	TRBJ2-5	CAWSAGLAAQETQYF	TGTGCCTGGAGTGCGGGACTAGCGGCCCAAGAGACCCAGTACTTC
-	TRBV5-1	-	TRBJ2-7	CASSLEHSKGNYYEQYF	TGCGCCAGCAGCTTGGAGCACTCCAAGGGGAATTACTACGAGCAGTACTTC
-	TRBV5-1	-	TRBJ1-5	CASSLKGGNQPQHF	TGCGCCAGCAGCTTGAAGGGCGGGAATCAGCCCCAGCATTTT
-	TRBV3-1/TRBV3-2	TRBD2	TRBJ2-1	CASSPGLAGGDEQFF	TGTGCCAGCAGCCCGGGACTAGCGGGCGGTGATGAGCAGTTCTTC
once	TRBV15	-	TRBJ1-2	CATSRDFRREYGYTF	TGTGCCACCAGCAGGGACTTCAGGAGAGAATATGGCTACACCTTC
-	TRBV3-1/TRBV3-2	-	TRBJ1-1	CASSHGGLGTEAFF	TGTGCCAGCAGCCACGGGGGGCTGGGGACTGAAGCTTTCTTT